This T cell receptor beta chain was recovered during a study of CD8+ T cells in alopecia areata. The authors extracted RNA and reverse transcribed it into cDNA as the sequencing template. Only in-frame clones appear in the TCRdb table, and some are missing; sequencing was by immunoSEQ multiplex PCR. The sample includes 35,000 or so clones, around 57% of them seen just once. Germline lookup yields CDR1 SGHVS and CDR2 FNYEAQ. CDR3 length: 17 residues. The V and J ends lost 5 bases and 7 bases, in that order; junction bases with no gene match: 14. CD4+ cells obtained from 4 or 5 patients were subjected to sorting into CD25+CD127- cells. Peripheral blood and lesional scalp punch biopsies were taken from alopecia areata patients. CD4+ and CD8+ T cells were sorted from PBMCs stained for CD3, CD4 and CD8.

Sequenced material: CD4+ Tregs sorted from blood. V is TRBV7-6 and J is TRBJ2-1; 10 nucleotides align to TRBD2. The source of this sequence is a human donor with alopecia areata. CDR3 region: CASSRDSGLAGVNEQFF. The DNA for the CDR3 is TGTGCCAGCAGCCGGGATAGCGGGCTAGCGGGAGTTAATGAGCAGTTCTTC. Filled out from reference TRBV7-6 and TRBJ2-1, the complete variable domain reads GAGVSQSPRYKVTKRGQDVALRCDPISGHVSLYWYRQALGQGPEFLTYFNYEAQQDKSGLPNDRFSAERPEGSISTLTIQRTEQRDSAMYRCASSRDSGLAGVNEQFFGPGTRLTVL.